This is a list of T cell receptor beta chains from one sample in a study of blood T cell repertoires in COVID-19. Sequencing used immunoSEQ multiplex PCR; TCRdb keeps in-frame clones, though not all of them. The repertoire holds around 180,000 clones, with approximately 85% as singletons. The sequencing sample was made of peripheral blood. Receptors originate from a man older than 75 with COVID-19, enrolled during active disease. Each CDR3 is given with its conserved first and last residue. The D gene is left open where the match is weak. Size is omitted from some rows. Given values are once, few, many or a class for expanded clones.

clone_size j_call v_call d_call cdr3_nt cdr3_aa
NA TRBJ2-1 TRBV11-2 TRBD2 TGTGCCAGCAGCTTAAGGATTAGTATAGCGGGGGGCGGCAATGAGCAGTTCTTC CASSLRISIAGGGNEQFF
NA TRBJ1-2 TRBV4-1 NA TGCGCCAGCAGCCAAGTTGAGGATCCCCCCTATGGCTACACCTTC CASSQVEDPPYGYTF
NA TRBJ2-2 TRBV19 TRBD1 TGTGCCAGTAGTATAAAGACAGGGTGGGAGCTGTTTTTT CASSIKTGWELFF
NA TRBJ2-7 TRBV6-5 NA TGTGCCAGCAGTACAGTATCCTACGAGCAGTACTTC CASSTVSYEQYF
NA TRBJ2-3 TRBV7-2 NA TGTGCCAGCAGCTCCGTGTCTCGCACAGATACGCAGTATTTT CASSSVSRTDTQYF
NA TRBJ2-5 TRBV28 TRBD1 TGTGCCAGCAGCCCTACCGGACAGGGGTTGTGGGAGACCCAGTACTTC CASSPTGQGLWETQYF
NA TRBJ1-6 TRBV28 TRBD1 TGTGCCAGCAGTTCGGACAGGGGGCTACGATCACCCCTCCACTTT CASSSDRGLRSPLHF
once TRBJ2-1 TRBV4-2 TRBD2 TGTGCCAGCAGCCAAGGGGCGGGGGGGTACGAGCAGTTCTTC CASSQGAGGYEQFF
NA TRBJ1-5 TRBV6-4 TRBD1 TGTGCCAGCAGTCCCGGGACAGGGGTCGGCAATCAGCCCCAGCATTTT CASSPGTGVGNQPQHF
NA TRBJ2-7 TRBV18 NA TGTGCCAGCTCACAGACGGACAGTAACGAGCAGTACTTC CASSQTDSNEQYF
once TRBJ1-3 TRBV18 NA TGTGCCAGCTCACCCGGACGGACTTTCTCTGGAAACACCATATATTTT CASSPGRTFSGNTIYF
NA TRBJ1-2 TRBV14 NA TGTGCCAGCAGCCAACAGAACTATGGCTACACCTTC CASSQQNYGYTF
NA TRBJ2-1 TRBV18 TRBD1 TGTGCCAGCTCACCCGGGACAGGGTCGGATGAGCAGTTCTTC CASSPGTGSDEQFF
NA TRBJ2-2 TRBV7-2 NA TGTGCCAGCAGCTTAATGCTAGCTCTGAACACCGGGGAGCTGTTTTTT CASSLMLALNTGELFF
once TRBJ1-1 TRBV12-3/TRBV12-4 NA TGTGCCAGCACCCTACCCCCGGGGACTGAAGCTTTCTTT CASTLPPGTEAFF
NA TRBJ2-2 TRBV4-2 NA TGTGCCAGCAGGAAGACTTATGGGCTAGCACCGAACACCGGGGAGCTGTTTTTT CASRKTYGLAPNTGELFF
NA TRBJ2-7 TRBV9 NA TGTGCCAGCAGCTCCGGGTACCCACCCTACGAGCAGTACTTC CASSSGYPPYEQYF
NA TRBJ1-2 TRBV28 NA TGTGCCAGCAGTTTGACAGGATCCGCCTATGGCTACACCTTC CASSLTGSAYGYTF
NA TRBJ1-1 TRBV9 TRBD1 TGTGCCAGCAGCGCAACAGGGGCATTCGGGAACACTGAAGCTTTCTTT CASSATGAFGNTEAFF
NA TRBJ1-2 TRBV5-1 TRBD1 TGCGCCAGCAGCTCAGAGACAGGGGTCTATGGCTACACCTTC CASSSETGVYGYTF
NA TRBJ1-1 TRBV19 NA TGTGCCAGTAGTGGGGCAGGACAAAACACTGAAGCTTTCTTT CASSGAGQNTEAFF
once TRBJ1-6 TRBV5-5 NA TGTGCCAGCAGCCCTGGAGGGGTGAGCTCCTATAATTCACCCCTCCACTTT CASSPGGVSSYNSPLHF
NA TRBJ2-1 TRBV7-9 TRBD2 TGTGCCAGCAGCTTCGGCCTAGCGGGATACAATGAGCAGTTCTTC CASSFGLAGYNEQFF
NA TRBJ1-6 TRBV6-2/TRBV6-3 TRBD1 TGTGCCAGCAGTTTCCGAGGACAGGGGAGCTCCTATAATTCACCCCTCCACTTT CASSFRGQGSSYNSPLHF
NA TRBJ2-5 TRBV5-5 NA TGTGCCAGCAGCTTGTTGTCCAGCCAAGAGACCCAGTACTTC CASSLLSSQETQYF
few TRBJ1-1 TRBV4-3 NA TGCGCCAGCAGCCAAGATCTTGTAACAGGGTATCCTGAAGCTTTCTTT CASSQDLVTGYPEAFF
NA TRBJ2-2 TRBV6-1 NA TGTGCCAGCAGTGAAGTAAGACGGGGTACCGGGGAGCTGTTTTTT CASSEVRRGTGELFF
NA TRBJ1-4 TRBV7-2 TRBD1 TGTGCCAGCAGCCGGGACAGGGGTGAAAAACTGTTTTTT CASSRDRGEKLFF
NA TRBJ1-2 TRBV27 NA TGTGCCAGCAGTTCTTTTGGTGGGCACGGAGGCTACACCTTC CASSSFGGHGGYTF
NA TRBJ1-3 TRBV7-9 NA TGTGCCAGCAGCCCCCAGGGAGGCCCTGGAAACACCATATATTTT CASSPQGGPGNTIYF
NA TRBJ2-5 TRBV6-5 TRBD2 TGTGCCAGCAGTTACTCGGCGGGGGGCTACACGGAGACCCAGTACTTC CASSYSAGGYTETQYF
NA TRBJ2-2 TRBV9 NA TGTGCCAGCAGCGTAGAAATCGCCGGGGAGCTGTTTTTT CASSVEIAGELFF
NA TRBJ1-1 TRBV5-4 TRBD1 TGTGCCAGCAGCCCAGGGGGCCCGAACCGGGCGAACACTGAAGCTTTCTTT CASSPGGPNRANTEAFF
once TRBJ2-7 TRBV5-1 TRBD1 TGCGCCAGCAAACCTGGACAGGGATCCTACGAGCAGTACTTC CASKPGQGSYEQYF
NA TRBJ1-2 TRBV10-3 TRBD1 TGTGCCATCACGACAGGGGGCGAATCAATCTACACCTTC CAITTGGESIYTF